This T cell receptor beta chain was obtained from a study of blood T cell repertoires in COVID-19. At the level of the study: From the United States, Italy and Spain came samples of acute and convalescent COVID-19. The analysed material was cDNA or gDNA that came from T cells, B-cell-depleted T cells, or PBMCs.

In the original workflow: Amplification of reference gene primers provided the estimated nucleated cell counts. Clones were sequenced by immunoSEQ multiplex PCR, and TCRdb holds only the in-frame ones, with some missing. V and J calls and clone size are copied from that table; D and trimming were computed from the DNA. Among over 300,000 clones listed, around four fifths were seen once. As for this clone: Different DNA sequences within this sample yield the same CDR3.

Germline assignment: CDR1 LGHDT and CDR2 YNNKEL (reference sequence). This CDR3 has 13 residues. Trimming removed 6 bases at V and 1 base at J, with 9 bases between. This sequence joins TRBV3-1 (or the pseudogene TRBV3-2) and TRBJ1-1; a possible D gene is TRBD1 (5 bases). The clonotype originates from a woman between 45 and 65 years old with acute or convalescent COVID-19. Sample: peripheral blood. The CDR3 protein is CASRIQGNTEAFF. CDR3 bases: TGTGCCAGCAGGATTCAGGGGAACACTGAAGCTTTCTTT.